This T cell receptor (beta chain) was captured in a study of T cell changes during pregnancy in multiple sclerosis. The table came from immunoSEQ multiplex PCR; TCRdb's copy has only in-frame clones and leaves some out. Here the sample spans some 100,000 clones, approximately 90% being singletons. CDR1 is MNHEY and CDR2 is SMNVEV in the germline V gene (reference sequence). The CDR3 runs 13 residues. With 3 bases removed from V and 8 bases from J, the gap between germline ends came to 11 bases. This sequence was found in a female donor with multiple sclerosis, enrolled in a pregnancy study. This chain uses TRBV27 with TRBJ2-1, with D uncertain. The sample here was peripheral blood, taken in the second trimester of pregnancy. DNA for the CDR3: TGTGCCAGCAGTTTTAACAGTGGGTATGAGCAGTTCTTC. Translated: CASSFNSGYEQFF.